These 5 T cell receptor beta chains share one sample of origin, sequenced in a study of low-dose radiotherapy and immunotherapy resistance in tumors. TRAV- and TRBV-specific primers were used for first-strand cDNA, which covered alpha and beta chains. With a V-primer adapter and a constant-region primer, TCRs were amplified for about 22 PCR cycles. TCRdb reprocessed the reads via MiXCR and lists one record per CDR3 protein. The sample lists around 15,000 distinct CDR3 sequences, around two thirds occurring once. Every receptor here comes from a human donor with advanced metastatic prostate, ovarian, gallbladder or colorectal cancer (not recorded which). This table probably holds off-target reads from a library built for another chain.

The chain carries TRBV14 and TRBJ2-1; tentatively, D is TRBD2 (5 bases). Germline V lookup: CDR1 SGHDN, CDR2 FVKESK. With 1 base removed from V and 9 bases from J, the gap between germline ends came to 13 bases. The CDR3 consists of 14 residues. CDR3: CASSQVTRGGEQFF. For the CDR3, the DNA is TGTGCCAGCAGCCAAGTCACCCGCGGAGGTGAGCAGTTCTTC.

The rearrangement links TRBV15 to TRBJ1-4; unclear D gene. The CDR3 contains 15 residues. Trimming cost V 1 base and J 5 bases, with 11 bases left between them. Germline V gene lookup returns CDR1 LNHNV and CDR2 YYDKDF (reference sequence). In DNA, the CDR3 is TGTGCCACCAGCAGAGTAGCCAGCCGGAATGAAAAACTGTTTTTT. This encodes CATSRVASRNEKLFF. The variable domain in full, with the rest retrieved from reference TRBV15 and TRBJ1-4, is DAMVIQNPRYQVTQFGKPVTLSCSQTLNHNVMYWYQQKSSQAPKLLFHYYDKDFNNEADTPDNFQSRRPNTSFCFLDIRSPGLGDTAMYLCATSRVASRNEKLFFGSGTQLSVL.

The V call is TRBV29-1, the J call TRBJ2-2; 7 bases agree with TRBD1. Per germline, CDR1 SQVTM and CDR2 ANQGSEA. This CDR3 contains 14 residues. The junction had 6 bases not matched to a gene; V was cut back by 6 bases and J by 2 bases. Here the CDR3 reads CSVRRTGNTGELFF. CDR3 bases: TGCAGCGTAAGACGGACAGGCAACACCGGGGAGCTGTTTTTT.

Only a few counts were recorded for this clonotype. The genes are TRBV15 and TRBJ1-2; 7 nucleotides align to TRBD1. The CDR3 covers 16 residues. V shed 3 bases, J shed 4 bases, and the junction held 11 bases outside the gene matches. Germline V gene sequence: CDR1 LNHNV, CDR2 YYDKDF (reference sequence). The CDR3 here is CATSRTGQPLVYGYTF. The DNA of the CDR3 is TGTGCCACCAGCAGGACGGGACAGCCACTCGTCTATGGCTACACCTTC.

J is TRBJ1-1 and V is TRBV5-1; D may be TRBD1 (5 bases). Germline CDR1 reads SGHRS; CDR2 reads YFSETQ. Trimming left V 4 bases short and J 2 bases short, with 18 bases between. The CDR3 covers 16 residues. The CDR3 region has the DNA TGCGCCAGCAGCCCCCGGGACGGAAGATTCAACACTGAAGCTTTCTTT. As protein: CASSPRDGRFNTEAFF.